The T cell receptor beta chain described here comes from a study of Tregs in tolerant kidney transplant recipients. As for the study in general: The nonmyeloablative bone marrow transplants came from related graft donors, with transient mixed chimerism.

Measured with immunoSEQ multiplex PCR; TCRdb has only the in-frame clones, and not every one. The repertoire consists of about 69,000 clones, with approximately 91% occurring once and the leading ten covering approximately 0.4%. CD4+CD25+CD127- Tregs, CD4+CD25- non-Tregs, CD4 and CD8 cells were sorted. Sample: CD4+ T cells from blood, taken before the transplant. The receptor's source is a human donor who received a combined kidney and bone marrow transplant.

The CDR3 spells CASSHRIHPSGSNEQFF. The CDR3 nucleotides are TGTGCCAGCAGCCATCGCATTCACCCTAGCGGGAGCAATGAGCAGTTCTTC. The chain couples TRBV4-2 to TRBJ2-1; 10 bases agree with TRBD2. Germline loops: CDR1 LGHNA, CDR2 YNFKEQ. The junction had 11 bases not matched to a gene; V was cut back by 3 bases and J by 6 bases. The CDR3 contains 17 residues.